This record concerns one T cell receptor (beta chain) sequence. This clone was seen only once. Its antigen is unknown. No much larger clone exists at a distance of one base, and base qualities are not known. Collaborating institutions collected whole blood in K2EDTA tubes following their own protocols. For TCRbeta analysis, collaborators shipped samples as frozen whole blood, isolated PBMCs, or DNA extracted from either of those sample types. This entry belongs to a study of blood T cell repertoires in COVID-19 (dated by TCRdb to 2020 to 2022). Concerning the study at large: Samples covering the acute and convalescent phases of COVID-19 were provided by collaborators in the United States, Italy and Spain. The prospective study material was composed of cDNA or gDNA derived from T cells, B-cell-depleted T cells, or PBMCs. Subjects who had been exposed to COVID-19, were actively infected with it, or had recovered from it provided the deeply sampled blood TCRbeta repertoires that made up the dataset. The repertoires were released in a freely available public database meant as a resource for research on the immune response to SARS-CoV-2. The samples were drawn from two sources: the first 160 participants of the ongoing ImmuneRACE study, and fewer than 1,500 subjects contributed by 6 global collaborators. Nearly every sample came with metadata listing a de-identified subject ID, COVID-19 status, age in years and sex. Where HLA class I and class II types were available, the types were taken from metadata supplied by the sample provider, not from assay-based typing. Results the study describes overall, beyond this receptor: The quantity of clinical and demographic metadata differed by source and by participant and was supplied without curation.

TCRbeta CDR3 regions were amplified from genomic DNA using the immunoSEQ Assay, a bias-controlled multiplex PCR. Per the authors' processing: The number of nucleated cells in each sample was estimated by amplification of reference gene primers within the assay. Sequence reads were collapsed and filtered to measure the absolute abundance of every unique TCRbeta CDR3 rearrangement. For each sample, productive Simpson clonality was calculated as the square root of Simpson's diversity index over productive rearrangements. TCRdb took over this immuneACCESS table, retaining in-frame rearrangements with V and J assigned. Such tables are incomplete; in checked studies, under half of the missing clones stem from an unresolved V gene, and the remainder is unexplained. That table supplies the V and J calls and clone size; D and trimming were determined from the DNA. The sample yields 110,000 or so clones; over 75% were counted once. The ten top clones hold 1.5% to 1.8% of the sample.

The TCR was taken from a man aged 50 to 59 with acute or convalescent COVID-19. The source material was peripheral blood.

The CDR3 region reads CASSTQGSTKVEQYF. The sequenced DNA is TGTGCCAGCAGCACTCAGGGTTCCACTAAAGTCGAGCAGTACTTC. Recombination linked TRBV14 to TRBJ2-7; TRBD1 might be the D gene, on 5 matching bases. The CDR3 numbers 15 residues from cysteine through phenylalanine. Here the CDR3 DNA is all that survives: 45 bases in frame from base 1. V gives up 5 bases and J gives up 6 bases, and the segment between their germline ends measures 20 bases. The germline V gene gives CDR1 as SGHDN and CDR2 as FVKESK.